This T cell receptor beta chain is drawn from a study of shared clonotypes between healthy human individuals. The CDR3 extends over 11 amino acids. The germline V gene encodes CDR1 SEHNR and CDR2 FQNEAQ (reference sequence). V lost 5 bases and J lost 5, with 7 bases in between. CD8 memory was a combination that joined CD45RO+ cells with CCR7-negative CD45RA+ TemRA cells. Study results and caveats: Of the naive CD4 clonotypes, around 4.7% were shared across several donors. Unshared clonotypes carried lower generation probabilities than those common to all four donors.

In the authors' methods: ImmunoSEQ junction-only sequences lacked quality scores, so their filtering differed. The assay was immunoSEQ multiplex PCR, and TCRdb's table has in-frame clones only and misses some. V and J calls and clone size are as listed in that table; D and trimming were resolved from the DNA. The sample carries about 320,000 clones, around 87% recorded once. A few counts support this clone. Antigen: not known. This chain joins TRBV7-9 and TRBJ2-7; D uncertain. The sequence came from a man between 18 and 29 years old in good health. Sequences were obtained from memory CD8+ T cells sorted from blood. Subset here: CD45RO+ cells pooled with CCR7-negative TemRA cells. This CDR3 reads CASSRANEQYF. CDR3 nucleotides: TGTGCCAGCAGCCGGGCCAACGAGCAGTACTTC.